Listed here are 5 T cell receptor beta chains from one sample, sequenced in a study of T cells in Graves' hyperthyroidism and ophthalmopathy. From RNA transcripts, TCR beta CDR3 regions were amplified. Primed by the HTBI set, a first-round RT-PCR was run on the TCR CDR3. TCRdb reprocessed the multiplex PCR reads via MiXCR and lists one record per CDR3 protein. The sample has around 690,000 distinct CDR3 sequences, 17% seen once. Sequencing was performed on blood. These receptor sequences come from a man between 50 and 59 years old with Graves' hyperthyroidism.

The chain links TRBV6-1 to TRBJ1-2, with 9 bases aligning to TRBD1. After removal of 8 bases from V and 6 bases from J, the junction contained 4 bases not matched to a gene. The germline gives CDR1 MNHNS, CDR2 SASEGT. There are 12 residues in the CDR3. As DNA, the CDR3 is TGTGCCAGCGGGGACAGGGAAGATGGCTACACCTTC. Protein product: CASGDREDGYTF.

This clonotype was seen a few times. The chain recombines TRBV3-1 with TRBJ2-2; D gene uncertain. The CDR3 sequence is 15 residues long. Trimming removed 4 bases at V and 4 bases at J, with 13 bases between. From germline, CDR1 is LGHDT and CDR2 YNNKEL (reference sequence). The CDR3 here is CASSRSEVSTGELFF. The DNA for the CDR3 is TGTGCCAGCAGCCGAAGCGAGGTCAGCACCGGGGAGCTGTTTTTT. The full variable domain, with the rest looked up from reference TRBV3-1 and TRBJ2-2, is DTAVSQTPKYLVTQMGNDKSIKCEQNLGHDTMYWYKQDSKKFLKIMFSYNNKELIINETVPNRFSPKSPDKAHLNLHINSLELGDSAVYFCASSRSEVSTGELFFGEGSRLTVL.

DNA of the CDR3: TGTGCCAGCAGTCCCCCCGCCCTAGCGGGAGGGCCGAGGAATGAGCAGTTCTTC. This sequence encodes CASSPPALAGGPRNEQFF. The chain recombines TRBV28 with TRBJ2-1; 12 bases fit TRBD2. Trimming cost V 5 bases and J 7 bases; bases outside gene matches: 15. Germline assignment: CDR1 MDHEN and CDR2 SYDVKM. The CDR3 covers 18 residues.

V gene TRBV10-3 combines with J gene TRBJ2-3; 7 positions agree with TRBD2. The CDR3 covers 14 residues. Unmatched junction bases numbered 10, after V lost 7 bases and J lost 6 bases. Germline V gene lookup returns CDR1 ENHRY and CDR2 SYGVKD. CDR3 bases: TGTGCCATCACCGGCGGGGACGGGGGGGATACGCAGTATTTT. It specifies CAITGGDGGDTQYF.

This clonotype was seen at least ten times. J is TRBJ2-5 and V is TRBV27; 10 nucleotides line up with TRBD2. J lost 5 bases, V lost 2 bases, and 11 bases had no gene match. Germline values: CDR1 MNHEY, CDR2 SMNVEV (reference sequence). This CDR3 has 17 residues. CDR3 loop: CASSLSRLAGVSETQYF. DNA of the CDR3: TGTGCCAGCAGTTTAAGTAGGCTAGCGGGAGTATCGGAGACCCAGTACTTC.